The T cell receptor beta chain under discussion was sequenced for a study of shared clonotypes between healthy human individuals. Libraries were prepared by immunoSEQ multiplex PCR; TCRdb keeps only in-frame clonotypes and omits some of them. The data hold millions of clones, with 93% observed a single time. This clone has a single count. The sample holds other DNA sequences that translate to the same CDR3. Germline CDR1 reads MNHEY; CDR2 reads SVGAGI. Germline trimming cut 0 bases from V and 5 bases from J; bases unmatched to any gene: 6. The CDR3 totals 15 residues. The source of this sequence is a man younger than 35 in good health. Some clones in this sample may be carry-over from other donors' samples. The chain employs TRBV6-5 and TRBJ1-1; 7 nucleotides line up with TRBD1. The sample consisted of naive CD4+ T cells from PBMCs. The subset: CD45RA+ positively selected. In DNA, the CDR3 is TGTGCCAGCAGTTACTCCGGGACAGCTAGTACTGAAGCTTTCTTT. It translates to CASSYSGTASTEAFF.